Listed below are T cell receptor beta chains from one sample, sequenced in a study of identical twins. MiXCR, applied by TCRdb to the 5' RACE reads, yields one record per CDR3 protein. The sample lists hundreds of thousands of distinct CDR3 sequences, around 20% occurring once. This sample was also put to use in a study of T cells expressing NK-cell markers.

Specimen: PBMCs. All receptors come from a woman between 18 and 29 years old in good health. The CDR3 runs from the conserved cysteine through the conserved F or W. Each record gives: V gene, J gene, clone size, D gene, CDR3 protein, CDR3 DNA. D genes are given only for firm matches. Only part of the rows carry a size: once, few, many, or a class if the clone is expanded.

TRBV6-6	TRBJ2-7	few	NA	CASRFRGIEQYF	TGTGCCAGCAGATTCCGGGGGATCGAGCAGTACTTC
TRBV7-2	TRBJ2-1	few	TRBD2	CASSLVWREYNEQFF	TGTGCCAGCAGCTTAGTGTGGCGGGAGTACAATGAGCAGTTCTTC
TRBV12-3/TRBV12-4	TRBJ2-7	NA	TRBD2	CASSRGLAEYEQYF	TGTGCCAGCAGCCGCGGACTAGCGGAATACGAGCAGTACTTC
TRBV10-3	TRBJ2-1	few	NA	CAISGDGFPNEQFF	TGTGCCATCAGCGGGGACGGATTCCCCAATGAGCAGTTCTTC
TRBV12-3/TRBV12-4	TRBJ1-2	once	NA	CASSFGQNNYGYTF	TGTGCCAGCAGTTTTGGTCAGAACAACTATGGCTACACCTTC
TRBV20-1	TRBJ1-1	NA	NA	CSVFVEGLNTEAFF	TGCAGTGTTTTTGTGGAAGGGTTGAACACTGAAGCTTTCTTT
TRBV10-2	TRBJ1-1	many	NA	CASRSAGGENTEAFF	TGCGCCAGCAGATCCGCTGGGGGGGAGAACACTGAAGCTTTCTTT
TRBV20-1	TRBJ2-5	NA	NA	CSATRGQETQYF	TGCAGTGCTACCCGCGGACAAGAGACCCAGTACTTC
TRBV5-1	TRBJ2-2	few	TRBD1	CASSITGGWTGELFF	TGCGCCAGCAGCATCACAGGGGGCTGGACCGGGGAGCTGTTTTTT
TRBV28	TRBJ2-3	few	NA	CASSLTSLSTDTQYF	TGTGCCAGCAGTTTGACGTCCCTCAGCACAGATACGCAGTATTTT
TRBV10-3	TRBJ2-2	few	NA	CAISATNTGELFF	TGTGCCATCAGTGCAACTAACACCGGGGAGCTGTTTTTT
TRBV7-3	TRBJ1-2	few	TRBD1	CASSRTGAQANYGYTF	TGTGCCAGCAGTCGCACAGGGGCACAGGCTAACTATGGCTACACCTTC
TRBV6-2/TRBV6-3	TRBJ1-4	NA	TRBD1	CASTQGAIEKLFF	TGTGCCAGCACCCAGGGGGCGATCGAAAAACTGTTTTTT
TRBV6-5	TRBJ1-4	NA	NA	CASSYTQSGTLFF	TGTGCCAGCAGTTATACCCAAAGCGGTACACTGTTTTTT
TRBV20-1	TRBJ2-7	few	NA	CSARDRVLGEQYF	TGCAGTGCTAGAGATCGAGTCCTTGGCGAGCAGTACTTC
TRBV5-1	TRBJ2-1	NA	TRBD2	CACTGGVSNEQFF	TGCGCCTGCACGGGAGGGGTCTCCAATGAGCAGTTCTTC
TRBV7-9	TRBJ2-3	NA	NA	CASRTGLPTQYF	TGTGCCAGCAGAACGGGACTTCCTACGCAGTATTTT
TRBV6-2/TRBV6-3	TRBJ1-2	few	NA	CASSNSGNYGYTF	TGTGCCAGCAGTAATTCGGGCAACTATGGCTACACCTTC